This T cell receptor beta chain was found in a study of blood T cells in healthy people across ages. To note about this clonotype: The conserved closing phenylalanine or tryptophan is absent in this CDR3, likely reflecting a read error.

CDR1 is SEHNR, CDR2 FQNEAQ, per germline (reference sequence). V was pared by 6 bases and J by 0 bases, with 16 bases of the junction left unmatched. The CDR3 totals 20 residues. A sample-barcoded 5' primer and a J-beta primer mix were used in a second PCR of roughly 7 to 11 cycles. TCRdb fed the 5' RACE reads into MiXCR, producing one record per CDR3 protein. The sample has some 1 million distinct CDR3 sequences; roughly 45% are singletons. Sequencing was performed on blood. This chain connects TRBV7-9 to TRBJ2-1; TRBD2 matches 11 bases. This TCR was recovered from a woman in her sixties or seventies in good health. CDR3 protein: CASSRPLRSSGRPSYNEQFS. In DNA, the CDR3 is TGTGCCAGCAGTCGCCCACTACGGTCTAGCGGGAGGCCCTCCTACAATGAGCAGTTCTCC.